The next 32 T cell receptor beta chains were all read from a single sample in a study of CD8+CD57+ T cells in acquired aplastic anemia. Genomic DNA served as template for TCR beta VDJ and CDR3 profiling. TCRdb used MiXCR to reprocess the reads, holding one entry per CDR3 protein. The sample holds roughly 500,000 distinct CDR3 sequences, around 33% seen once. An expansion of CD8+CD57+ cells by flow cytometry had been shown in patients chosen for sequencing. Sequenced: sorted CD4+, CD8+, or CD8+CD57+ T cells (not recorded which) from PBMCs. Receptors were obtained from a human donor with aplastic anemia.

The chain uses TRBV7-2 and TRBJ2-7; 8 nucleotides agree with TRBD2. This CDR3 contains 15 residues. Germline V gene lookup returns CDR1 SGHTA and CDR2 FQGNSA. J lost 4 bases, V lost 5 bases, and 10 bases had no gene match. DNA for the CDR3: TGTGCCAGCAGCCTAGGTCGGGCTAGCGGGTACGAGCAGTACTTC. The encoded protein is CASSLGRASGYEQYF.

This clonotype occurred once. This sequence may be a read error, since a much larger clone differs from it by one base. The V and J genes are TRBV24-1 and TRBJ2-1; tentatively, D is TRBD1 or TRBD2 (5 bases each). V shed 2 bases and J shed 1 base, with 8 bases lying between them. CDR1 is KGHDR, CDR2 SFDVKD, per germline. CDR3 length: 15 residues. CDR3 residues: CATSDWDGSYNEQFF. The CDR3 region has the DNA TGTGCCACCAGTGATTGGGACGGGTCCTACAATGAGCAGTTCTTC.

The V and J genes are TRBV20-1 and TRBJ2-1; the D call may be TRBD1 or TRBD2 (7 bases each). V lost 1 base and J lost 6, with 16 bases in between. This CDR3 comprises 15 residues. CDR1 and CDR2 (germline): DFQATT, SNEGSKA (reference sequence). The CDR3 coding sequence is TGCAGTGCTAGAGCGCCCAGGGGGGGAAGCAATGAGCAGTTCTTC. As protein: CSARAPRGGSNEQFF.

There are many counts of this clonotype. The chain is built from TRBV19 and TRBJ1-2, with 7 bases that match TRBD1. CDR1 and CDR2 (germline): LNHDA, SQIVND (reference sequence). The CDR3 is 14 residues long. With 6 bases clipped from V and 5 bases from J, the junction kept 9 bases outside the gene matches. CDR3 nucleotides: TGTGCCAGTAGCCCCCAGGGGGTTCTTTATGGCTACACCTTC. It yields the protein CASSPQGVLYGYTF. Full variable domain (outside the CDR3, taken from reference TRBV19 and TRBJ1-2): DGGITQSPKYLFRKEGQNVTLSCEQNLNHDAMYWYRQDPGQGLRLIYYSQIVNDFQKGDIAEGYSVSREKKESFPLTVTSAQKNPTAFYLCASSPQGVLYGYTFGSGTRLTVV.

This clonotype occurred many times. The genes are TRBV2 and TRBJ1-5; D ambiguous. Germline loops: CDR1 SNHLY, CDR2 FYNNEI. The V end was cut by 7 bases, the J end by 3 bases, with 13 bases between. This CDR3 is built from 14 residues. The CDR3 sequence: CASNWEGNNQPQHF. For the CDR3, the DNA is TGTGCCAGCAATTGGGAGGGAAACAATCAGCCCCAGCATTTT.

Of note for this clonotype: Compared with germline, one end of the junction differs, possibly owing to a read error. The chain employs TRBV19 and TRBJ1-4; a possible D gene is TRBD1 (5 bases). Germline V gene data show CDR1 as LNHDA and CDR2 as SQIVND (reference sequence). This CDR3 spans 12 amino acids. CDR3 protein: CASSIGGRMTEF. The CDR3 DNA follows: TGTGCCAGTAGTATCGGGGGAAGAATGACGGAGTTT.

The sample holds many counts of this clonotype. The rearrangement joins TRBV29-1 to TRBJ2-1; no clear D. Germline assignment: CDR1 SQVTM and CDR2 ANQGSEA. The CDR3 totals 10 residues. V was clipped by 6 bases and J by 5 bases, with 5 bases between them. CDR3 DNA: TGCAGCGTGACCAACAATGAGCAGTTCTTC. This sequence encodes CSVTNNEQFF.

The chain recombines TRBV10-3 with TRBJ2-1, with 9 positions matching TRBD1. The J segment lost 5 bases and the V segment lost 6 bases, leaving 5 bases of the junction unmatched. CDR1 and CDR2 (germline): ENHRY, SYGVKD. The CDR3 is 14 residues long. The DNA of the CDR3 is TGTGCCATCAGCCAGACAGGGGGGAACAATGAGCAGTTCTTC. The encoded protein is CAISQTGGNNEQFF.

This clonotype was picked up a small number of times. The chain couples TRBV27 to TRBJ2-7; 7 nucleotides match TRBD1. CDR1 MNHEY and CDR2 SMNVEV come from the germline V gene (reference sequence). The CDR3 contains 14 residues. The V segment lost 6 bases and the J segment 2 bases; nucleotides outside the gene matches: 7. CDR3 DNA sequence: TGTGCCAGCAGCCGGGACAGCATAACCTACGAGCAGTACTTC. As protein: CASSRDSITYEQYF.

The J gene is TRBJ2-1, the V gene TRBV9; D call uncertain. Looked up from germline, CDR1 is SGDLS and CDR2 is YYNGEE. CDR3 length equals 13 residues. Trimming stripped 4 bases from V and 10 bases from J, with 15 bases between. CDR3 protein: CASSPRLSREQFF. CDR3 bases: TGTGCCAGCAGCCCGCGCCTCAGTAGGGAGCAGTTCTTC.

V is TRBV19 and J is TRBJ1-2; no reliable D call. CDR1 is LNHDA, CDR2 SQIVND, per germline (reference sequence). Trimming took 6 bases from V and 4 from J, leaving 21 bases between them. The CDR3 has 16 amino acids. CDR3: CASSPHSLGSGYGYTF. The CDR3 region has the DNA TGTGCCAGTAGCCCCCACTCCTTGGGGTCCGGCTATGGCTACACCTTC.

As to this clonotype: The germline gene is not matched at one end of the junction; a read error may be the cause. The chain joins TRBV20-1 to TRBJ1-4, with 7 bases aligning to TRBD1. The germline CDR1 and CDR2 sequences are DFQATT and SNEGSKA (reference sequence). This CDR3 has 14 amino acids. CDR3 in amino acids: CSAREIGQEEKLSF. The CDR3 coding sequence is TGCAGTGCTAGAGAAATAGGACAGGAGGAAAAACTGTCTTTT.

The chain links TRBV7-2 to TRBJ2-5, with D hard to call. Germline CDR1 reads SGHTA; CDR2 reads FQGNSA. The CDR3 sequence is 13 residues long. V lost 7 bases, J lost 0 bases, and 9 bases lay in between. CDR3: CASNYVYQETQYF. CDR3 nucleotide sequence: TGTGCCAGCAACTACGTGTACCAAGAGACCCAGTACTTC.

This clonotype has more than one count but fewer than ten. V gene TRBV29-1 combines with J gene TRBJ1-3; D unclear. With 4 bases removed from V and 4 bases from J, the gap between germline ends came to 8 bases. The CDR3 runs 12 residues. The V gene's germline CDR1 is SQVTM and CDR2 ANQGSEA. The CDR3, as DNA: TGCAGCGTTGCTATGGACGGAAACACCATATATTTT. Residues: CSVAMDGNTIYF.

Comments on this clonotype: A much larger clone lies a single base off, so this may be a read error. The gene calls are TRBV28 and TRBJ2-7; a weak D match, TRBD1 (6 bases). The CDR3 runs to 12 residues. CDR1 is MDHEN and CDR2 is SYDVKM in the germline V gene. The CDR3 nucleotides read TGTGCCAGCACGACAGGTTCCTACGGGCAGTACTTC. It specifies CASTTGSYGQYF. Together with reference TRBV28 and TRBJ2-7, the CDR3 gives the full variable domain: DVKVTQSSRYLVKRTGEKVFLECVQDMDHENMFWYRQDPGLGLRLIYFSYDVKMKEKGDIPEGYSVSREKKERFSLILESASTNQTSMYLCASTTGSYGQYFGPGTRLTVT.

This clonotype was recorded a few times. V is TRBV11-1 and J is TRBJ1-5; D gene unclear. V was shortened by 1 base and J by 3 bases, with 16 bases between the two germline ends. Germline values: CDR1 SGHAT, CDR2 FQDESV (reference sequence). The CDR3 totals 17 residues. CDR3 sequence (DNA): TGTGCCAGCAGCTTAGGATCAGGATTAGCGGTCAATCAGCCCCAGCATTTT. Its translation is CASSLGSGLAVNQPQHF.

The V gene is TRBV3-1, the J gene TRBJ1-2, with D possibly TRBD1 on 6 matching bases. The CDR3 loop spans 16 amino acids. Germline V CDR1 and CDR2: LGHDT, YNNKEL (reference sequence). V was shortened by 2 bases and J by 4 bases, with 17 bases between the two germline ends. This chain's CDR3 is CASSQTSLGQIYGYTF. The CDR3 coding sequence is TGTGCCAGCAGCCAAACCTCCCTCGGACAGATCTATGGCTACACCTTC.

This clonotype was seen only a few times. This chain links TRBV20-1 with TRBJ1-2; D possibly corresponds to TRBD1 (5 bases). The CDR3 is 14 amino acids. Germline V gene lookup returns CDR1 DFQATT and CDR2 SNEGSKA (reference sequence). V was cut by 3 bases and J by 8 bases, with 19 bases left in between. The CDR3 nucleotides are TGCAGTGCTAGTCGGCCCCCCTTGGGGGACGGCTACACCTTC. Translating gives CSASRPPLGDGYTF.

The chain joins TRBV5-1 to TRBJ1-2; 8 nucleotides agree with TRBD1. The CDR3 spans 15 residues. CDR1 is SGHRS, CDR2 YFSETQ, per germline. J was trimmed by 7 bases and V by 4 bases; bases with no gene match: 12. The CDR3 sequence: CASSPGSQGAGGYTF. The CDR3 nucleotides read TGCGCCAGCAGCCCCGGCAGTCAGGGGGCCGGTGGCTACACCTTC.

The table lists this clonotype with a few counts. The chain is built from TRBV14 and TRBJ1-3, with TRBD1 as a possible D gene (5 bases). Germline V gene lookup returns CDR1 SGHDN and CDR2 FVKESK. This CDR3 is built from 16 residues. The V gene lost 6 bases and the J gene lost 0 bases, with 15 bases spanning the gap. CDR3 nucleotide sequence: TGTGCCAGCAGGCGAGGACACGGAAACTCTGGAAACACCATATATTTT. Residues: CASRRGHGNSGNTIYF.

This clonotype was detected a few times. At one end, the junction sequence differs from germline, possibly due to a read error. The V gene is TRBV6-5, the J gene TRBJ2-5, with TRBD2 matching over 8 bases. CDR3 length: 12 residues. Germline-derived CDR1 and CDR2 are MNHEY and SVGAGI. The CDR3 protein is CASGYGGDIQYF. The CDR3 DNA reads TGTGCCAGCGGTTACGGGGGGGACATCCAGTACTTC.

This clonotype has more than one count but fewer than ten. The chain joins TRBV6-1 to TRBJ1-2, with D possibly TRBD1 on 6 matching bases. Per germline, CDR1 MNHNS and CDR2 SASEGT. The CDR3 totals 18 residues. The germline V and J ends were trimmed by 7 bases and 5 bases, with 29 bases remaining between them. CDR3 region: CASISLGHRGSYQYGYTF. The CDR3 DNA reads TGTGCCAGCATCAGTCTGGGACATAGAGGCTCCTATCAATATGGCTACACCTTC.

At least ten counts were recorded for this clonotype. The chain joins TRBV4-1 to TRBJ1-3, with 7 bases matching TRBD1. CDR3 size: 16 residues. The germline CDR1 and CDR2 sequences are MGHRA and YSYEKL. Trimming cost V 2 bases and J 8 bases; bases outside gene matches: 12. The DNA of the CDR3 is TGCGCCAGCAGCCAACACAGGGGCGTCGCGGTAGACACCATATATTTT. Translated, it gives CASSQHRGVAVDTIYF.

With regard to this clonotype: A much larger clone sits a single nucleotide away, making a read error possible. This rearrangement joins TRBV12-3 or TRBV12-4 to TRBJ1-2, with 8 bases fitting TRBD1. There are 16 residues in the CDR3. With 1 base clipped from V and 4 bases from J, the junction kept 8 bases outside the gene matches. The CDR3: CASSLGQGATIYGYTF. The CDR3 DNA follows: TGTGCCAGCAGTTTAGGGCAGGGGGCGACGATCTATGGCTACACCTTC.

The chain combines TRBV7-1 with TRBJ2-1; TRBD1 might be the D (6 bases). TRBV7-1 is treated as an ORF (open reading frame) with a function not yet certain. This CDR3 is built from 17 residues. The V end lost 5 bases, the J end lost 6 bases, and 23 bases lay between the germline ends. The chain's CDR3 is CASSPGRLRVGGNEQFF. The CDR3 region has the DNA TGTGCCAGCAGCCCAGGTAGGTTGCGGGTAGGGGGCAATGAGCAGTTCTTC.

This clonotype has a count of ten or more. The genes are TRBV20-1 and TRBJ1-5; D perhaps matches TRBD1 (6 bases). Germline V CDR1 and CDR2: DFQATT, SNEGSKA (reference sequence). The CDR3 loop spans 14 amino acids. V lost 3 bases and J lost 2, with 11 bases in between. CDR3 DNA sequence: TGCAGTGCTAGCAGGGGAGGAGGCAATCAGCCCCAGCATTTT. It translates to CSASRGGGNQPQHF.

There are many counts of this clonotype. The chain couples TRBV7-3 to TRBJ2-5, with TRBD2 matching 10 bases. From germline, CDR1 is SGHTA and CDR2 FQGTGA. The length of the CDR3 is 16 residues. Trimming at V came to 6 bases and at J to 4 bases, leaving 11 bases not matched to a gene. The CDR3 sequence is CASSLGASGSSETQYF. The DNA of the CDR3 is TGTGCCAGCAGTTTAGGGGCTAGCGGGAGCTCAGAGACCCAGTACTTC.

This clonotype was seen ten or more times. The V and J genes are TRBV19 and TRBJ1-1; possible D gene TRBD1, 6 bases. CDR3 size: 15 residues. Germline lookup yields CDR1 LNHDA and CDR2 SQIVND (reference sequence). Trimming removed 3 bases at V and 0 bases at J, with 11 bases between. DNA of the CDR3: TGTGCCAGTAGTATTGGACAGATTATGAACACTGAAGCTTTCTTT. This encodes CASSIGQIMNTEAFF.

This clonotype was detected only once. The chain joins TRBV20-1 to TRBJ2-1, with D maybe TRBD2 (6 bases). Deletions cut 7 bases from V and 1 base from J, with 14 bases between. Germline V gene lookup returns CDR1 DFQATT and CDR2 SNEGSKA (reference sequence). The CDR3 has 14 amino acids. In nucleotides, the CDR3 is TGCAGTGTTCGTCTTGGGGGGTCCTACAATGAGCAGTTCTTC. Protein product: CSVRLGGSYNEQFF.

This clonotype has just one count. This chain connects TRBV2 to TRBJ1-1; weak D call: TRBD1 (5 bases). V lost 6 bases to trimming and J lost 6 bases, with 17 bases between them. This CDR3 is built from 14 residues. The V gene's germline CDR1 is SNHLY and CDR2 FYNNEI. The CDR3 reads CASSEGMAKPEAFF. CDR3 in DNA: TGTGCCAGCAGCGAGGGGATGGCTAAGCCTGAAGCTTTCTTT. The variable domain in full, with the rest retrieved from reference TRBV2 and TRBJ1-1, is EPEVTQTPSHQVTQMGQEVILRCVPISNHLYFYWYRQILGQKVEFLVSFYNNEISEKSEIFDDQFSVERPDGSNFTLKIRSTKLEDSAMYFCASSEGMAKPEAFFGQGTRLTVV.

This clonotype occurred a few times. The chain couples TRBV13 to TRBJ1-3; 7 nucleotides align to TRBD1. CDR1 is PRHDT and CDR2 is FYEKMQ in the germline V gene (reference sequence). The V and J ends lost 5 bases and 3 bases, in that order; junction bases with no gene match: 19. The CDR3 totals 19 residues. CDR3: CASSRRQGGTILYGNTIYF. The CDR3 DNA follows: TGTGCCAGCAGCCGCCGACAAGGGGGCACGATACTATATGGAAACACCATATATTTT. Looking up the rest from reference TRBV13 and TRBJ1-3 gives the full variable domain: AAGVIQSPRHLIKEKRETATLKCYPIPRHDTVYWYQQGPGQDPQFLISFYEKMQSDKGSIPDRFSAQQFSDYHSELNMSSLELGDSALYFCASSRRQGGTILYGNTIYFGEGSWLTVV.

The table lists this clonotype with many counts. V usage is TRBV7-9 and J usage is TRBJ1-2; D is undetermined. Per the germline V gene, CDR1 is SEHNR and CDR2 is FQNEAQ (reference sequence). Trimming pared 1 base from V and 7 bases from J, leaving 7 bases between. This CDR3 comprises 12 residues. CDR3 in amino acids: CASSLEGSGYTF. In DNA form, the CDR3 reads TGTGCCAGCAGCTTAGAGGGTTCTGGCTACACCTTC.